The present T cell receptor beta chain was sequenced within a study of T cells in Graves' hyperthyroidism and ophthalmopathy. The source material, RNA transcripts, was used to amplify TCR beta CDR3 regions. Carried out on the TCR CDR3, a first-round RT-PCR used the HTBI primer set. TCRdb redid the calling of the multiplex PCR reads with MiXCR, one entry per CDR3 protein. The data contain about 760,000 distinct CDR3 sequences, 30% to 40% of them seen just once; the ten biggest clones take up approximately 31%. The germline V gene has CDR1 MNHNS and CDR2 SASEGT. The CDR3 sequence is 15 residues long. V dropped 5 bases and J dropped 3 bases, with 16 bases sitting between them. Graves' hyperthyroidism was deemed stable absent ophthalmopathy progression within 18 months.

This clonotype was sampled from a woman aged 40 to 50 with Graves' hyperthyroidism. Sequenced: blood. The chain carries TRBV6-1 and TRBJ1-1; D gene uncertain. The CDR3, as DNA: TGTGCCAGCAGTCATTCCGGAGGGAAGCACACTGAAGCTTTCTTT. This translates into CASSHSGGKHTEAFF.